This T cell receptor beta chain comes out of a study of blood T cell repertoires in COVID-19. Losses at the gene ends were 5 bases for V and 3 bases for J; bases not matched to a gene: 4. The CDR3 is made up of 15 amino acids. Germline CDR1 reads SGHAT; CDR2 reads FQDESV (reference sequence). Clones were sequenced by immunoSEQ multiplex PCR, and TCRdb holds only the in-frame ones, with some missing. The table lists 50,000 to 70,000 clones, approximately 84% of them singletons. The V call is TRBV11-1, the J call TRBJ2-2; 9 nucleotides match TRBD2. This TCR derives from a man between 70 and 80 years old with active COVID-19. Sequencing was performed on peripheral blood. This chain's CDR3 is CASSRGRGYTGELFF. DNA for the CDR3: TGTGCCAGCAGCCGCGGGAGGGGGTACACCGGGGAGCTGTTTTTT.